The entry below gives a single T cell receptor (beta chain) sequence along with its context. What it binds is unknown. One end of the junction varies from germline; a read error may be responsible. Produced via immunoSEQ multiplex PCR; TCRdb's table is partial and in-frame only. Of about 1,800 clones listed, more than 70% are singletons. Lymphocytes from graft epithelium and lamina propria were isolated. The CDR3 has 16 residues. In germline, CDR1 is SGDLS, CDR2 YYNGEE. The sample comes from a study of graft-versus-host responses after intestinal transplantation. Across the study: Multivisceral, liver-intestinal, or isolated intestinal transplants were received by the recipients. Tacrolimus plus steroids were given to all recipients for roughly three years, preceded by anti-thymocyte globulin induction.

Study-wide points: Allografts from individuals with graft-donor T cell macrochimerism displayed high graft-versus-host to host-versus-graft clonal ratios. Recipient marrow contained GvH clones, some of which appeared first in ileum or blood.

V and J are TRBV9 and TRBJ2-3, with 7 bases that match TRBD2. The TCR sequence derives from a human patient who received an intestinal transplant, so some T cells may come from the graft donor. Sequencing used ileum tissue, obtained about 350 days after intestinal transplantation. CDR3 nucleotides: TGTGCCCGCAGCGCCTGGGGGGGGGACTTCACAGATACGCAGTATTTT. Its protein is CARSAWGGDFTDTQYF.